The entry below gives a single TCR beta chain sequence along with its context. Living in roughly 23 US areas, the participants were between 18 and 89 years of age. Participants' reported clinical history set cohort assignment. This record belongs to a study of blood T cell repertoires in COVID-19. Study at large: Whether acute or convalescent, the COVID-19 samples came from the United States, Italy and Spain.

Produced via immunoSEQ multiplex PCR; TCRdb's table is partial and in-frame only. The sample lists 200,000 to 250,000 clones, 70% to 85% occurring once. Germline values: CDR1 KGHDR, CDR2 SFDVKD. V dropped 2 bases and J dropped 4 bases, with 16 bases sitting between them. The CDR3 runs 16 residues. The V gene is TRBV24-1, the J gene TRBJ2-5; the D gene is possibly TRBD1 (6 bases). The TCR was taken from a man aged 35 to 55 who had recovered from COVID-19. The sample comprised PBMCs or T cells enriched from blood (not recorded which). DNA for the CDR3: TGTGCCACCAGTGATTCAACACAGGGAAGAGGAGAGACCCAGTACTTC. Its translation is CATSDSTQGRGETQYF.